Listed below are T cell receptor beta chains from one sample, sequenced in a study of identical twins. A single record per CDR3 protein comes from TCRdb applying MiXCR to the 5' RACE reads. Of 570,000 or so distinct CDR3 sequences listed, approximately 9.6% are singletons. These data also featured in a second study, about yellow fever vaccine responses in identical twins.

The specimen sequenced was PBMCs. The receptors derive from a woman aged 18-29 years in good health. The CDR3 runs from the conserved cysteine through the conserved F or W. Each record gives: V gene, J gene, D gene, clone size, CDR3 DNA, CDR3 protein. A D gene is named only where the DNA matches it firmly. Where a row states a size, it is once, few, many or the class of an expanded clone; other rows omit it.

V gene: TRBV6-1
J gene: TRBJ2-5
D gene: TRBD2
clone size: few
CDR3 DNA: TGTGCCAGCAGCTGGACTAGCGGGGGAGAGGAGACCCAGTACTTC
CDR3 protein: CASSWTSGGEETQYF

V gene: TRBV29-1
J gene: TRBJ2-1
D gene: .
clone size: .
CDR3 DNA: TGCAGCGTTGCGGCCACACTTCCAAACAATGAGCAGTTCTTC
CDR3 protein: CSVAATLPNNEQFF

V gene: TRBV29-1
J gene: TRBJ2-3
D gene: .
clone size: many
CDR3 DNA: TGCAGCGTGGACGGTCCTAGCACAGATACGCAGTATTTT
CDR3 protein: CSVDGPSTDTQYF

V gene: TRBV7-9
J gene: TRBJ2-1
D gene: .
clone size: many
CDR3 DNA: TGTGCCAGCAGCGTAGTAAGTCAGGGTGAGCAGTTCTTC
CDR3 protein: CASSVVSQGEQFF

V gene: TRBV20-1
J gene: TRBJ2-4
D gene: .
clone size: many
CDR3 DNA: TGCAGTACCGGAGTGGCGGGGGCGTCCGCCAACATTCAGTACTTC
CDR3 protein: CSTGVAGASANIQYF

V gene: TRBV7-2
J gene: TRBJ2-3
D gene: .
clone size: .
CDR3 DNA: TGTGCCAGCAGCTTAAGGGTCAGTAGCACAGATACGCAGTATTTT
CDR3 protein: CASSLRVSSTDTQYF

V gene: TRBV6-5
J gene: TRBJ2-7
D gene: .
clone size: few
CDR3 DNA: TGTGCCAGCAGTTACTCGTCCGAATACTACGAGCAGTACTTC
CDR3 protein: CASSYSSEYYEQYF

V gene: TRBV4-2
J gene: TRBJ2-7
D gene: TRBD1
clone size: few
CDR3 DNA: TGTGCCAGCAGCCAACTTTGGGACAGGAAAAACGAGCAGTACTTC
CDR3 protein: CASSQLWDRKNEQYF

V gene: TRBV20-1
J gene: TRBJ2-1
D gene: .
clone size: .
CDR3 DNA: TGCAGTGCTAAGGGGGTATACAATGAGCAGTTCTTC
CDR3 protein: CSAKGVYNEQFF

V gene: TRBV9
J gene: TRBJ2-3
D gene: TRBD2
clone size: .
CDR3 DNA: TGTGCCAGCAGCGTAGACGATAGCGGGGGATCGAGCGATAGCACAGATACGCAGTATTTT
CDR3 protein: CASSVDDSGGSSDSTDTQYF

V gene: TRBV7-2
J gene: TRBJ2-5
D gene: .
clone size: many
CDR3 DNA: TGTGCCAGCACGCGTGGGGTGGGAGAGACCCAGTACTTC
CDR3 protein: CASTRGVGETQYF

V gene: TRBV20-1
J gene: TRBJ2-3
D gene: .
clone size: few
CDR3 DNA: TGCAGTGCTAGAGATTGGGGACAAAGGGTGCTCACAGATACGCAGTATTTT
CDR3 protein: CSARDWGQRVLTDTQYF

V gene: TRBV7-8
J gene: TRBJ2-5
D gene: .
clone size: few
CDR3 DNA: TGTGCCAGCAGTATGATGGGGGATGAGACCCAGTACTTC
CDR3 protein: CASSMMGDETQYF

V gene: TRBV19
J gene: TRBJ2-1
D gene: .
clone size: .
CDR3 DNA: TGTGCCAGTACCCATACTCAGGGTGGGGATGAGCAGTTCTTC
CDR3 protein: CASTHTQGGDEQFF

V gene: TRBV6-5
J gene: TRBJ2-1
D gene: .
clone size: many
CDR3 DNA: TGTGCCAGCAGTTATATGGCTCTACAGGTTTCCTACAATGAGCAGTTCTTC
CDR3 protein: CASSYMALQVSYNEQFF

V gene: TRBV7-2
J gene: TRBJ2-7
D gene: TRBD1
clone size: .
CDR3 DNA: TGTGCCAGCAGCTCCCTGGCAGGGGGCGCCTACGAGCAGTACTTC
CDR3 protein: CASSSLAGGAYEQYF

V gene: TRBV12-3/TRBV12-4
J gene: TRBJ1-2
D gene: .
clone size: many
CDR3 DNA: TGTGCCACCTATAACGGGGGCGGGACCCCCTATGGCTACACCTTC
CDR3 protein: CATYNGGGTPYGYTF

V gene: TRBV7-2
J gene: TRBJ2-2
D gene: TRBD2
clone size: few
CDR3 DNA: TGTGCCAGCAGGGGGGGGGCCGGGGAGCTGTTTTTT
CDR3 protein: CASRGGAGELFF

V gene: TRBV27
J gene: TRBJ2-1
D gene: TRBD2
clone size: .
CDR3 DNA: TGTGCCAGCAGTTTATTCCCCGGGAGGGCCTCTTGGGGACGCGCCTACAATGAGCAGTTCTTC
CDR3 protein: CASSLFPGRASWGRAYNEQFF

V gene: TRBV20-1
J gene: TRBJ2-2
D gene: .
clone size: many
CDR3 DNA: TGCAGTGCTAGAGAGGGCAGGGCGAACACCGGGGAGCTGTTTTTT
CDR3 protein: CSAREGRANTGELFF

V gene: TRBV11-3
J gene: TRBJ2-3
D gene: .
clone size: .
CDR3 DNA: TGTGCCAGCAGCCGGGGGACCGTCGATACGCAGTATTTT
CDR3 protein: CASSRGTVDTQYF

V gene: TRBV3-1
J gene: TRBJ1-6
D gene: TRBD1
clone size: many
CDR3 DNA: TGTGCCAGCAGCCGGGACAGCCGTCAAAGGTCCCTCCACTTT
CDR3 protein: CASSRDSRQRSLHF

V gene: TRBV7-2
J gene: TRBJ1-2
D gene: .
clone size: many
CDR3 DNA: TGTGCCAGCAGCTCCCCAGGGGAGGGAAACTATGGCTACACCTTC
CDR3 protein: CASSSPGEGNYGYTF

V gene: TRBV6-4
J gene: TRBJ2-1
D gene: .
clone size: .
CDR3 DNA: TGTGCCAGCAGCCAGTTCCAGTGCAATGAGCAGTTCTTC
CDR3 protein: CASSQFQCNEQFF

V gene: TRBV5-1
J gene: TRBJ2-2
D gene: TRBD2
clone size: .
CDR3 DNA: TGCGCCAGCAGCCAGGACCGGGGGGCGAACACCGGGGAGCTGTTTTTT
CDR3 protein: CASSQDRGANTGELFF

V gene: TRBV29-1
J gene: TRBJ2-7
D gene: .
clone size: .
CDR3 DNA: TGCAGCGTTGGAGGGGGAGGGGGTCCCTACGAGCAGTACTTC
CDR3 protein: CSVGGGGGPYEQYF

V gene: TRBV28
J gene: TRBJ2-7
D gene: .
clone size: few
CDR3 DNA: TGTGCCAGCAGTCCCCCGGCAGAGCACGAGCAGTACTTC
CDR3 protein: CASSPPAEHEQYF